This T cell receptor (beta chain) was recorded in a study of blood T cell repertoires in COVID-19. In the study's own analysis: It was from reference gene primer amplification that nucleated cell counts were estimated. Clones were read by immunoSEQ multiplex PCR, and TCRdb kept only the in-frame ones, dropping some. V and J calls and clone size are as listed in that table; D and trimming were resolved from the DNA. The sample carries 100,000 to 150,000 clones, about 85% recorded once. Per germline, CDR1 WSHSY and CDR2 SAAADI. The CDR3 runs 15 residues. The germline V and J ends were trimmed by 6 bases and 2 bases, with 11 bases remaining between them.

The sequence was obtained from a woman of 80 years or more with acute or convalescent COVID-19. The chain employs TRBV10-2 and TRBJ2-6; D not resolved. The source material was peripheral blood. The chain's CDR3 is CASRPPSAGANVLTF. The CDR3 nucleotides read TGCGCCAGCAGACCCCCTTCGGCTGGGGCCAACGTCCTGACTTTC.